These T cell receptor beta chains were read from a single sample in a study of cytomegalovirus exposure and HLA in healthy donors. Only in-frame clones appear in the TCRdb table, and some are missing; sequencing was by immunoSEQ multiplex PCR. The sample gives about 65,000 clones, almost 80% of which show up once; 3% is in the top ten. Sequencing was carried out using PBMCs. Receptors originate from a girl aged 10 to 17 in good health and CMV-seropositive. CDR3s include the opening cysteine and the closing phenylalanine or tryptophan. A D gene is named only where the DNA matches it firmly. Only part of the rows carry a size: once, few, many, or a class if the clone is expanded.

D gene,clone size,V gene,J gene,CDR3 DNA,CDR3 protein
NA,NA,TRBV7-8,TRBJ2-3,TGTGCCAGCAGCTTAATTGAGCTAGATACGCAGTATTTT,CASSLIELDTQYF
TRBD2,NA,TRBV25-1,TRBJ2-7,TGTGCCAGCAGTGACTCCCGGACTAGTCTCTACGAGCAGTACTTC,CASSDSRTSLYEQYF
TRBD2,NA,TRBV4-1,TRBJ2-3,TGCGCCAGCAGCCGCCATAGGGCGGGGGGCACAGATACGCAGTATTTT,CASSRHRAGGTDTQYF
NA,once,TRBV28,TRBJ2-3,TGTGCCAGCAGTTTGGGGTCTTGGGGCCGCACAGATACGCAGTATTTT,CASSLGSWGRTDTQYF
NA,NA,TRBV28,TRBJ1-1,TGTGCCAGCAGTTTGGGGCAAGAAGCTTTCTTT,CASSLGQEAFF
NA,NA,TRBV15,TRBJ1-5,TGTGCCACCAGCAGGGAGGTTAGGGAGCCCCAGCATTTT,CATSREVREPQHF
NA,NA,TRBV4-1,TRBJ2-7,TGCGCCAGCAGCCAAGATATTGGAGGGCCCTACGAGCAGTACTTC,CASSQDIGGPYEQYF
NA,NA,TRBV7-9,TRBJ2-7,TGTGCCAGCAACAGAGGGCGGGACTCCTACGAGCAGTACTTC,CASNRGRDSYEQYF
TRBD1,NA,TRBV7-6,TRBJ1-3,TGTGCCAGCAGCTTAGTGACAGGGTTAGGAAACACCATATATTTT,CASSLVTGLGNTIYF
NA,few,TRBV6-1,TRBJ2-7,TGTGCCAGCACCGCGAGTTGGCAGGGCGGATCTCAACTGTACTTC,CASTASWQGGSQLYF
TRBD1,NA,TRBV25-1,TRBJ1-6,TGTGCCAGCAGTGGCAGGGGGACCGAATCACCCCTCCACTTT,CASSGRGTESPLHF
TRBD1,NA,TRBV6-1,TRBJ2-5,TGTGCCAGCAGTGAAAGCCGGACAGGGTTGGAGACCCAGTACTTC,CASSESRTGLETQYF
TRBD1,once,TRBV29-1,TRBJ1-2,TGCAGCGTCCGACAGGGATCTAACTATGGCTACACTTTC,CSVRQGSNYGYTF
NA,NA,TRBV5-4,TRBJ2-7,TGTGCCAGCAGCTTCCATCCTAGTGAAGCCTACGAGCAGTACTTC,CASSFHPSEAYEQYF
TRBD1,NA,TRBV2,TRBJ1-1,TGTGCCAGCAGGGTACAGGGGTTTGGTACTGAAGCTTTCTTT,CASRVQGFGTEAFF
NA,NA,TRBV7-2,TRBJ1-2,TGTGCCAGCAGCAACAAAAAGCAGGGGCGAGAGGTTGGCTACACCTTC,CASSNKKQGREVGYTF
NA,NA,TRBV4-1,TRBJ2-3,TGCGCCAGCAGCCAAGAAGCCGCGGGGAGTACTAGCACAGATACGCAGTATTTT,CASSQEAAGSTSTDTQYF
TRBD1,NA,TRBV30,TRBJ1-5,TGTGCCTGGGATGAATCCGGGACAGGTGGAGGGGGCAATCAGCCCCAGCATTTT,CAWDESGTGGGGNQPQHF
NA,NA,TRBV19,TRBJ2-5,TGTGCCAGTACCTTTAACGCCGAGTCGGCCCAGTACTTC,CASTFNAESAQYF
NA,NA,TRBV2,TRBJ1-2,TGTGCCAGCAGCCGTGCAGCGGAAGGCTACACCTTC,CASSRAAEGYTF
TRBD2,NA,TRBV6-4,TRBJ2-2,TGTGCCAGCAGTAAACTAGCGGGAGAAGGTACCGGGGAGCTGTTTTTT,CASSKLAGEGTGELFF
TRBD2,few,TRBV5-5,TRBJ2-7,TGTGCCAGCAGCTTTGCCCCGGGGGGGCCCTACGAGCAGTACTTC,CASSFAPGGPYEQYF
NA,NA,TRBV6-1,TRBJ2-7,TGTGCCAGCAGTACAGGTGAGGCCGCCGCAGAGCAGTACTTC,CASSTGEAAAEQYF
NA,NA,TRBV4-1,TRBJ2-2,TGCGCCAGCAGCCACCGCGTGGGTCGGGACACCGGGGAGCTGTTTTTT,CASSHRVGRDTGELFF
TRBD1,NA,TRBV2,TRBJ2-2,TGTGCCAGCAGTGCCCAGACAGGGCTTGGCACCGGGGAGCTGTTTTTT,CASSAQTGLGTGELFF
NA,NA,TRBV5-1,TRBJ1-1,TGCGCCAGCAGCTTGGCCCTGTCGGGCACTGAAGCTTTCTTT,CASSLALSGTEAFF
NA,NA,TRBV30,TRBJ2-2,TGTGCCTGGAGTATCTCCCTCAGCGGCAACGGGGAGCTGTTTTTT,CAWSISLSGNGELFF
NA,NA,TRBV20-1,TRBJ1-2,TGCAGTGCAGGACGGGGGGTTGGCTACACCTTC,CSAGRGVGYTF
TRBD1,few,TRBV6-5,TRBJ1-1,TGTGCCAGCAGGTTGGACAGGGAGAACACTGAAGCTTTCTTT,CASRLDRENTEAFF
NA,many,TRBV28,TRBJ2-1,TGTGCCAGCAGTGACCCCGGACAGTACAATGAGCAGTTCTTC,CASSDPGQYNEQFF
TRBD2,NA,TRBV4-1,TRBJ2-7,TGCGCCAGCAGCCAACCCGGACTAGATTCGGGCTACGAGCAGTACTTC,CASSQPGLDSGYEQYF
TRBD1,NA,TRBV28,TRBJ1-5,TGTGCCAGCAGTTTTCAGGGGGCTCGGGGTAATCAGCCCCAGCATTTT,CASSFQGARGNQPQHF
NA,NA,TRBV7-8,TRBJ2-3,TGCGCCAGCAGCCCACACAGGACACGTAGCACAGATACGCAGTATTTT,CASSPHRTRSTDTQYF
NA,NA,TRBV7-9,TRBJ2-1,TGTGCCAGCAGCACTAGTAGGAATGAGCAGTTCTTC,CASSTSRNEQFF
TRBD2,NA,TRBV5-1,TRBJ2-3,TGCGCCAGCAGCCCTTCCGGGGGGGCAAACACAGATACGCAGTATTTT,CASSPSGGANTDTQYF
NA,NA,TRBV5-1,TRBJ2-5,TGCGCCAGCAGCTTAGGGACTGCTCAAGAGACCCAGTACTTC,CASSLGTAQETQYF
NA,NA,TRBV9,TRBJ2-3,TGTGCCAGCGCCCCTCCGGGAACAGATACGCAGTATTTT,CASAPPGTDTQYF
NA,NA,TRBV28,TRBJ2-7,TGTGCCAGCAGTTTAGTAGTCAGGGCAAACGAGCAGTACTTC,CASSLVVRANEQYF
NA,NA,TRBV6-5,TRBJ2-7,TGTGCCAGCAGTTTCTCTACTCGCTACGAGCAGTACTTC,CASSFSTRYEQYF
TRBD1,NA,TRBV7-9,TRBJ1-2,TGTGCCAGCAGCCTCACTGGGGGACAGGGGACTTACTACACCTTC,CASSLTGGQGTYYTF
NA,NA,TRBV5-1,TRBJ1-1,TGCGCCAGCAGCTTTTCGGGACTAAGGGAGGTAGTCACTGAAGCTTTCTTT,CASSFSGLREVVTEAFF
TRBD1,NA,TRBV23-1,TRBJ1-1,TGCGCCAGCAGTCAGAGACAGGGCGAAACTGAAGCTTTCTTT,CASSQRQGETEAFF